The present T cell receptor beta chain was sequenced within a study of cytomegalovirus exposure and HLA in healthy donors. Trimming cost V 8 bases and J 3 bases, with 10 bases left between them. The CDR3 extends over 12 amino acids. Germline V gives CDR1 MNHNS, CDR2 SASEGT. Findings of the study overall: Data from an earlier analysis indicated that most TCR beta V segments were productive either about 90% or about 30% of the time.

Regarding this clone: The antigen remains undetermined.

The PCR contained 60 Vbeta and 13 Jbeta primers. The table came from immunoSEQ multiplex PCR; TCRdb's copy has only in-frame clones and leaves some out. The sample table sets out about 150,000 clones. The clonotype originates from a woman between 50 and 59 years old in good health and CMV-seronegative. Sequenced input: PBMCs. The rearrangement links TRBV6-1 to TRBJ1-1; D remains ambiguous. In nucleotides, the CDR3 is TGTGCCAGCGATTTCGGGGACACTGAAGCTTTCTTT. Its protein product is CASDFGDTEAFF.